What follows describes a single T cell receptor (beta chain). What it binds is unknown. TCRdb re-called the 5' RACE reads and gives one entry per CDR3 protein, without DNA. Recorded for this sample: 350,000 to 400,000 distinct CDR3 sequences. This entry belongs to a study of T cells expressing NK-cell markers. General observations from the study: Clones of NKG2C+ T cells that had expanded were of unclear HCMV specificity.

Germline CDR1 is MGHRA and CDR2 is YSYEKL. The CDR3 runs to 16 residues. Input material: blood T cells: a sorted CD56 or NKG2C T cell subset, CD4+ or CD8+ T cells, or bulk PBMC T cells (not recorded which). The TCR was taken from a woman in her fifties or sixties in good health. The chain links TRBV4-1 to TRBJ2-2; the D call from TCRdb, TRBD2, cannot be confirmed without DNA. This CDR3 reads CASSLEEAFDTGELFF.